This TCR beta chain comes out of a study of cytomegalovirus exposure and HLA in healthy donors. This clone was seen a single time. Its antigen is unknown. This CDR3 spans 13 amino acids. Germline V gives CDR1 SGHVS, CDR2 FQNEAQ. Trimming shortened V by 6 bases and J by 2 bases, and 10 bases separated the two germline ends. Study-wide points: In a later analysis, at a false discovery rate of 0.05, 16,951 TCR beta sequences matched HLA alleles. By a later analysis, the bulk of CMV-associated TCR beta chains appeared HLA-restricted.

60 Vbeta and 13 Jbeta primers were used in PCR. Produced via immunoSEQ multiplex PCR; TCRdb's table is partial and in-frame only. The sample has around 150,000 clones; approximately 78% are singletons. The sequence was collected from a male donor in good health and CMV-seropositive. Material: PBMCs. V is TRBV7-8 and J is TRBJ2-5; no definite D call. As DNA, the CDR3 is TGTGCCAGCAGTGTCGCGCAACAAGAGACCCAGTACTTC. Translating it yields CASSVAQQETQYF.